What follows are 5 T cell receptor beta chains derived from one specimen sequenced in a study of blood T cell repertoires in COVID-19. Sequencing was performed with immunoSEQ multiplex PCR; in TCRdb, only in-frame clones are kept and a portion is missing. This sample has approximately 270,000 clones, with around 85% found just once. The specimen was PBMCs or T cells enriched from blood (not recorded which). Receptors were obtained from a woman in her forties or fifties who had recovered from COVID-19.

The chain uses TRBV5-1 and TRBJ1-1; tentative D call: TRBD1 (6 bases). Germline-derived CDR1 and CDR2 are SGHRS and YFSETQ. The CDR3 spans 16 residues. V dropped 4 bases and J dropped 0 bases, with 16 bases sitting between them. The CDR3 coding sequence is TGCGCCAGCAGCAAGGACAGCCAGACAATGAACACTGAAGCTTTCTTT. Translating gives CASSKDSQTMNTEAFF.

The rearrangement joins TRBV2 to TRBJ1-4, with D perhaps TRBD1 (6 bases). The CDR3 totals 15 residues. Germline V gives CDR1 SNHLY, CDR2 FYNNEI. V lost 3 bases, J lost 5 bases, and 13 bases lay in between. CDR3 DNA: TGTGCCAGCAGTGACTCGTGGGGGCAAAATGAAAAACTGTTTTTT. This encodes CASSDSWGQNEKLFF.

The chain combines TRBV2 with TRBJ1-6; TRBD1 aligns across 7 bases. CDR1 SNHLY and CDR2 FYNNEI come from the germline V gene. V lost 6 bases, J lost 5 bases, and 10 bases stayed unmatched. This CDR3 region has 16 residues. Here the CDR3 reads CASSLLRDRNNSPLHF. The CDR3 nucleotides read TGTGCCAGCAGCCTCCTACGGGACAGAAATAATTCACCCCTCCACTTT.

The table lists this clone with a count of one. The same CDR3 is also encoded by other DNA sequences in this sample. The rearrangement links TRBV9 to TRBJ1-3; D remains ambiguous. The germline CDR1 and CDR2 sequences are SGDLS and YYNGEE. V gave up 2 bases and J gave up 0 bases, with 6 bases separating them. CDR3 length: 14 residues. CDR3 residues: CASSVGSSGNTIYF. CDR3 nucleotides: TGTGCCAGCAGCGTGGGGAGCTCTGGAAACACCATATATTTT.

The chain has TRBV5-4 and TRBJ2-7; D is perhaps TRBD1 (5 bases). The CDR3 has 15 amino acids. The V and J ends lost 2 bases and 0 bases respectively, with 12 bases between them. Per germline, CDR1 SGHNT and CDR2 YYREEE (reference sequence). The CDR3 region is CASSFDSTLSYEQYF. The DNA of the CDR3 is TGTGCCAGCAGCTTTGACAGTACCCTCTCCTACGAGCAGTACTTC.